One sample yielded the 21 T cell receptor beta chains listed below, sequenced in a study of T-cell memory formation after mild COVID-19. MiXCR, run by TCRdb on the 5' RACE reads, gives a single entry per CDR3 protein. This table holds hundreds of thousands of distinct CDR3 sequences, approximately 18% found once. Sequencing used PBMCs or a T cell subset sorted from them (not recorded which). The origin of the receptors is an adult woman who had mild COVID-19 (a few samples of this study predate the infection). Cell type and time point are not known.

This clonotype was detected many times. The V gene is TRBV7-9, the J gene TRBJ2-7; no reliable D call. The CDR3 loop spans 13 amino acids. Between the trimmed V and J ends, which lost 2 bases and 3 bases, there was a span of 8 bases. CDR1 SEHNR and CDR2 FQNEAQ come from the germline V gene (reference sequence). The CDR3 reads CASSLNSFYEQYF. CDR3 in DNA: TGTGCCAGCAGCTTAAACTCATTCTACGAGCAGTACTTC.

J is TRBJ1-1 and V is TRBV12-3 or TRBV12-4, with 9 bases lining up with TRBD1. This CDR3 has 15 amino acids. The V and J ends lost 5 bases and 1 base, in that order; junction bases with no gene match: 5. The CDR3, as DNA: TGTGCCAGCAGTGCCAGGACAGGGGAGAACACTGAAGCTTTCTTT. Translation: CASSARTGENTEAFF.

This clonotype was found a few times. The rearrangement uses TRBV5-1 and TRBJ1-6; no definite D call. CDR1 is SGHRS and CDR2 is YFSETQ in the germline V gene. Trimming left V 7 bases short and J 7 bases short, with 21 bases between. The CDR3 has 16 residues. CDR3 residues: CASRTNTNSPNSPLHF. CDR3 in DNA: TGCGCCAGCCGTACTAATACGAACAGCCCGAATTCACCCCTCCACTTT.

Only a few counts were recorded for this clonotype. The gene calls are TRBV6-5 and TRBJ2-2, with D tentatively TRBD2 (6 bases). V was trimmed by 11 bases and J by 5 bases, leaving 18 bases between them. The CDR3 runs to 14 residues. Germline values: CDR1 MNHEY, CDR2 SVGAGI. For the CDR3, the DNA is TGTGCCGGGTCTTGGAGGGGCAAAACCGGGGAGCTGTTTTTT. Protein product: CAGSWRGKTGELFF.

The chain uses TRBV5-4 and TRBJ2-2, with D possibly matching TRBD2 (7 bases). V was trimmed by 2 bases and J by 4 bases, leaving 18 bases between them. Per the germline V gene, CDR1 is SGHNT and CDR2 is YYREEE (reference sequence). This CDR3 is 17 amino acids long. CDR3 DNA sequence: TGTGCCAGCAGCTTTGGGGGGGCGCGGGATCCCACCGGGGAGCTGTTTTTT. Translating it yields CASSFGGARDPTGELFF.

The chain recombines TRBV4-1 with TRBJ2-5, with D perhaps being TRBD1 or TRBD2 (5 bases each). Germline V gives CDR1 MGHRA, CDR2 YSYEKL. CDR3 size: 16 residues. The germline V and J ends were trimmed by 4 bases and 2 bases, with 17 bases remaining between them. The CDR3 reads CASSRSTGWGQETQYF. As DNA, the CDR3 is TGCGCCAGCAGCCGATCCACCGGTTGGGGGCAAGAGACCCAGTACTTC.

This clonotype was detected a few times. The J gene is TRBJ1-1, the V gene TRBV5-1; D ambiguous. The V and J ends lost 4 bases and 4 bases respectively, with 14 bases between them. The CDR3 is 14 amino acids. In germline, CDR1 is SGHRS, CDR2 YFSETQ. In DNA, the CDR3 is TGCGCCAGCAGCCCCCAGGAGGTGGTCACTGAAGCTTTCTTT. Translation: CASSPQEVVTEAFF.

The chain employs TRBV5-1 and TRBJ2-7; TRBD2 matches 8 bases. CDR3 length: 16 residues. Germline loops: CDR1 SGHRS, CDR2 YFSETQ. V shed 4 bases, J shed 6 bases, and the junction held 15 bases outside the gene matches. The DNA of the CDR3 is TGCGCCAGCAGCCCCCGTGTCGGGACTAGTTCGACCGAGCAGTACTTC. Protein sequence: CASSPRVGTSSTEQYF.

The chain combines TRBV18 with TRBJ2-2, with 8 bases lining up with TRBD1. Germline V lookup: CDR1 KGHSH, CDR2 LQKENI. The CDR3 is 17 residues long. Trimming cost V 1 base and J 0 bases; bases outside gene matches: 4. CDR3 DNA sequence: TGTGCCAGCTCACCACGGCAGGGGGCGTCGAACACCGGGGAGCTGTTTTTT. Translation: CASSPRQGASNTGELFF.

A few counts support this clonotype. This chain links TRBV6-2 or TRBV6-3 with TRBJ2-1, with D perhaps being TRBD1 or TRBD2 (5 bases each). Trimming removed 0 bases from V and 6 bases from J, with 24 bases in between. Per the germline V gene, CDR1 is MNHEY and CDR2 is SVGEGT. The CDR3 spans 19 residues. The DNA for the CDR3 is TGTGCCAGCAGTTACTCTATATCCCCCGGGACGCGTTTCGGCAATGAGCAGTTCTTC. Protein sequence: CASSYSISPGTRFGNEQFF.

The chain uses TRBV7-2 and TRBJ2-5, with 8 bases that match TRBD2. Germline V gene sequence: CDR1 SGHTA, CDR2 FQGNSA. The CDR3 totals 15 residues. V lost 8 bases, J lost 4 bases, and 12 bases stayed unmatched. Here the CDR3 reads CASAIVSLAGETQYF. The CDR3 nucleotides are TGTGCCAGCGCAATTGTATCTCTAGCGGGAGAGACCCAGTACTTC.

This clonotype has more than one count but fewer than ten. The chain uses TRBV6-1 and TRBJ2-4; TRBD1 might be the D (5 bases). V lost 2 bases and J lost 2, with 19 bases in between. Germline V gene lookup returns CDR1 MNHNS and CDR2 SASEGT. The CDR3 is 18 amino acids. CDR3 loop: CASSELGFSRGSKNIQYF. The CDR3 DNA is TGTGCCAGCAGTGAACTTGGGTTCAGTAGGGGATCCAAAAACATTCAGTACTTC.

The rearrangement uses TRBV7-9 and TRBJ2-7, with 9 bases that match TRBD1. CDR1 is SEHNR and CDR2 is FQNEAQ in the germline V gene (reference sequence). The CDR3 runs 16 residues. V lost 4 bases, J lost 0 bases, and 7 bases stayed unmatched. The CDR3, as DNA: TGTGCCAGCAGCTCCTCCGACAGGGGGTACTCCTACGAGCAGTACTTC. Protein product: CASSSSDRGYSYEQYF.

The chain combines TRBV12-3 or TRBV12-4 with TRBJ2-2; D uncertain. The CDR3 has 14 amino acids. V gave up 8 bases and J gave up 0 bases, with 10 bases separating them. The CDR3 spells CASLRQSNTGELFF. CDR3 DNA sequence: TGTGCCAGCTTAAGGCAGTCGAACACCGGGGAGCTGTTTTTT.

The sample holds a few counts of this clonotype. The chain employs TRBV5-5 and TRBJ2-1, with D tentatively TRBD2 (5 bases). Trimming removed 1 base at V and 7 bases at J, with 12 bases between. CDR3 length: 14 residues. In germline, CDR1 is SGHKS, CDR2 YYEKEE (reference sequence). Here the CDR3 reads CASSLSTGWNEQFF. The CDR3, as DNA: TGTGCCAGCAGCTTGAGCACGGGATGGAATGAGCAGTTCTTC.

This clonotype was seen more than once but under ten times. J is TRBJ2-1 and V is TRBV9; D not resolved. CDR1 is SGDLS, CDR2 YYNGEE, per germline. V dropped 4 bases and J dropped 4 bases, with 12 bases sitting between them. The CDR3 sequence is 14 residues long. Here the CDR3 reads CASSLPPPYNEQFF. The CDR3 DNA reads TGTGCCAGCAGCCTGCCCCCACCTTACAATGAGCAGTTCTTC.

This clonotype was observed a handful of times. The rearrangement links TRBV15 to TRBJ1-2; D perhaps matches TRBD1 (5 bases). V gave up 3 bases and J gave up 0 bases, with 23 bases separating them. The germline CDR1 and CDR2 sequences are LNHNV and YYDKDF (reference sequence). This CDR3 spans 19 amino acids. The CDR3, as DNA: TGTGCCACCAGCAGTCTCAGGGACTTACTGACGAGGACTAACTATGGCTACACCTTC. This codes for CATSSLRDLLTRTNYGYTF.

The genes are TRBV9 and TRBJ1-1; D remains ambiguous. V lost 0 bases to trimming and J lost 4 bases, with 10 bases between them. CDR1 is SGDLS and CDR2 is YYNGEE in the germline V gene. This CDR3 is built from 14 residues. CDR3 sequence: CASSVGGRSTEAFF. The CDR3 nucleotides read TGTGCCAGCAGCGTAGGAGGGAGGAGCACTGAAGCTTTCTTT.

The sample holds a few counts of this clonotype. CDR3: CASRISGTENTEAFF. For the CDR3, the DNA is TGTGCCAGCAGAATCTCCGGGACAGAGAACACTGAAGCTTTCTTT. The chain recombines TRBV6-5 with TRBJ1-1, with TRBD1 matching 7 bases. Germline CDR1 MNHEY, CDR2 SVGAGI. The CDR3 extends over 15 amino acids. The J segment lost 1 base and the V segment lost 6 bases, leaving 8 bases of the junction unmatched.

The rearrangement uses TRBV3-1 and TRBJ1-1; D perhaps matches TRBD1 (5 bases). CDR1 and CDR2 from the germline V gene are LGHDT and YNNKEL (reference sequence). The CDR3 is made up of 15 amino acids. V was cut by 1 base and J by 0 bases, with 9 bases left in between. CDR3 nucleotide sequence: TGTGCCAGCAGCCAAGGACAGCTCATGAACACTGAAGCTTTCTTT. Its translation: CASSQGQLMNTEAFF.

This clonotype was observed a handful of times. CDR3 amino acids: CASSPGFGGTEAFF. The CDR3 DNA is TGTGCCAGCAGCCCTGGGTTTGGGGGCACTGAAGCTTTCTTT. V usage is TRBV4-2 and J usage is TRBJ1-1; D might be TRBD1 (5 bases). The germline gives CDR1 LGHNA, CDR2 YNFKEQ. The CDR3 extends over 14 amino acids. V shed 4 bases and J shed 4 bases, with 13 bases lying between them.